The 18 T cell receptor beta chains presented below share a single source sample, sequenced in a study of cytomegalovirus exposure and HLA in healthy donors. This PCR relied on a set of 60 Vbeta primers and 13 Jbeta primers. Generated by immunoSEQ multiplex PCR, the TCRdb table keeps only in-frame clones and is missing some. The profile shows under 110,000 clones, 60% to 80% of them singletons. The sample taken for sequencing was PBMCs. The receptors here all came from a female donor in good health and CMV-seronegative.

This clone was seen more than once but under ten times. CDR3 sequence (DNA): TGTGCCAGTAGCTCGACAGGGGGCAATCAGCCCCAGCATTTT. It translates to CASSSTGGNQPQHF. The J gene is TRBJ1-5, the V gene TRBV19, with 8 bases that match TRBD1. From germline, CDR1 is LNHDA and CDR2 SQIVND (reference sequence). Unmatched junction bases numbered 3, after V lost 6 bases and J lost 2 bases. The CDR3 runs to 14 residues.

The chain's CDR3 is CASSDRGTFNGYTF. CDR3 sequence (DNA): TGTGCCAGCAGTGATAGGGGGACATTCAACGGCTACACCTTC. The chain employs TRBV2 and TRBJ1-2; D possibly corresponds to TRBD1 (6 bases). The germline V and J ends were trimmed by 3 bases and 8 bases, with 16 bases remaining between them. Germline V gene lookup returns CDR1 SNHLY and CDR2 FYNNEI. This CDR3 comprises 14 residues.

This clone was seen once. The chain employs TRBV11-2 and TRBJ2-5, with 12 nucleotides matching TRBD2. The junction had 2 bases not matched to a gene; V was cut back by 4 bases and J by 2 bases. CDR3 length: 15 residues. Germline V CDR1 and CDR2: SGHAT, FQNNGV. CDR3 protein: CASSSSGRAQETQYF. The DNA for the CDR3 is TGTGCCAGCAGCTCTAGCGGGAGGGCTCAAGAGACCCAGTACTTC.

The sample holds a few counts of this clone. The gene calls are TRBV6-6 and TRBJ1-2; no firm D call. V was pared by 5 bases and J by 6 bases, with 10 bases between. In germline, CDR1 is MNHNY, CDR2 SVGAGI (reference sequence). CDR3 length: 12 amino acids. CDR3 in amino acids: CASSLSRDGYTF. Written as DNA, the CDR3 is TGTGCCAGCAGTCTATCGAGAGATGGCTACACCTTC.

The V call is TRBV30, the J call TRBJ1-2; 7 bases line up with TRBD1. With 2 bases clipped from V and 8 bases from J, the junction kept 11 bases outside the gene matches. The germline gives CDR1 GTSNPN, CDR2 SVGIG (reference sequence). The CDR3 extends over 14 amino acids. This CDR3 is CAWSIGGKGTGYTF. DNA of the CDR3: TGTGCCTGGAGTATAGGGGGCAAGGGAACAGGCTACACCTTC. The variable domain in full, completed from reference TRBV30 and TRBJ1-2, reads SQTIHQWPATLVQPVGSPLSLECTVEGTSNPNLYWYRQAAGRGLQLLFYSVGIGQISSEVPQNLSASRPQDRQFILSSKKLLLSDSGFYLCAWSIGGKGTGYTFGSGTRLTVV.

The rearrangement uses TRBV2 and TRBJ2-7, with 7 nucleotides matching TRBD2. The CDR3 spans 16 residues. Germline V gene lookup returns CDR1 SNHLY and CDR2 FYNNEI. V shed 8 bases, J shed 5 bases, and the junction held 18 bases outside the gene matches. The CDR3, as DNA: TGTGCCAGCCTAGCGCGGCTAGCGGCCCCCGGCGACGAGCAGTACTTC. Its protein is CASLARLAAPGDEQYF.

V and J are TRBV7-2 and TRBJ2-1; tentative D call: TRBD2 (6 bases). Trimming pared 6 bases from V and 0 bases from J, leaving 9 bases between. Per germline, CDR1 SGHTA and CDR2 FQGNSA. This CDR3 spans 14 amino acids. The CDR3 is CASREAGSYNEQFF. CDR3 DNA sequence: TGTGCCAGCAGGGAAGCGGGCTCCTACAATGAGCAGTTCTTC.

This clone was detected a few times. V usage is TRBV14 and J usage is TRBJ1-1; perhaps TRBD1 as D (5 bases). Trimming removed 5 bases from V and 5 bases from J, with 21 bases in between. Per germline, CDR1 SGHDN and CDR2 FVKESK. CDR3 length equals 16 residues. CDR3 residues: CASSNSYQGLETEAFF. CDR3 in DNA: TGTGCCAGCAGCAACAGTTATCAGGGTTTGGAGACTGAAGCTTTCTTT.

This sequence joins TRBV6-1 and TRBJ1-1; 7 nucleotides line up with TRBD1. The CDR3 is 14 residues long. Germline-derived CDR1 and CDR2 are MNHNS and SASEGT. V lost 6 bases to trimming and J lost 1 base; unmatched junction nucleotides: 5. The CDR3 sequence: CASRGTEENTEAFF. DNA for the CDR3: TGTGCCAGCAGGGGGACAGAAGAGAACACTGAAGCTTTCTTT.

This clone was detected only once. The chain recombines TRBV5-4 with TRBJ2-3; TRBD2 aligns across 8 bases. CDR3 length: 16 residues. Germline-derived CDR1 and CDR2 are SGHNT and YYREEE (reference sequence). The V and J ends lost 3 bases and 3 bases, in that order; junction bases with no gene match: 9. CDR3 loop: CASSSGASGLTDTQYF. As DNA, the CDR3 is TGTGCCAGCAGCTCTGGGGCTAGCGGGTTGACAGATACGCAGTATTTT.

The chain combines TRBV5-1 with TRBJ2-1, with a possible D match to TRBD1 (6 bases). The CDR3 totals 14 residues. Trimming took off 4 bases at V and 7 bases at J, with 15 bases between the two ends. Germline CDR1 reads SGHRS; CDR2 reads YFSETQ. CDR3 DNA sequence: TGCGCCAGCAGCACAGGTAACAGGGTGAATGAGCAGTTCTTC. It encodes CASSTGNRVNEQFF.

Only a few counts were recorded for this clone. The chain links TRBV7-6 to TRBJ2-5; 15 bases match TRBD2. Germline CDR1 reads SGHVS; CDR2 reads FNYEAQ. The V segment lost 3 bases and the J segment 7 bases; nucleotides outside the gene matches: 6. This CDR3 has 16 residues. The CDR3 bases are TGTGCCAGCAGCTTTGGGACTAGCGGGAGGAAAGGGACCCAGTACTTC. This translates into CASSFGTSGRKGTQYF.

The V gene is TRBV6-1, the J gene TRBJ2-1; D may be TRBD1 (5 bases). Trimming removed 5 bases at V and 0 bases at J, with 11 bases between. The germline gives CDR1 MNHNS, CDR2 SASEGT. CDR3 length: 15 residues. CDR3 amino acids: CASSRITGSYNEQFF. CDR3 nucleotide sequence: TGTGCCAGCAGTAGGATAACAGGCTCCTACAATGAGCAGTTCTTC.

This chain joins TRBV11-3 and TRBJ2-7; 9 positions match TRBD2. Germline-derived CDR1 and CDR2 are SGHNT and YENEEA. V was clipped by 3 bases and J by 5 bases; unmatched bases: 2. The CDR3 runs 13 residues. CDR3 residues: CASSFSGGNEQYF. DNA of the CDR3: TGTGCCAGCAGCTTTAGCGGGGGTAACGAGCAGTACTTC.

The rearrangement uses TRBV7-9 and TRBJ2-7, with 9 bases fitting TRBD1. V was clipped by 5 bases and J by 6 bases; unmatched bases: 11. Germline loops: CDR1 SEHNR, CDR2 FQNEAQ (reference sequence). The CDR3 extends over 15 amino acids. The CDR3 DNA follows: TGTGCCAGCAGCCTGCCGGGACAGGGTCCCCCCGAGCAGTACTTC. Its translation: CASSLPGQGPPEQYF.

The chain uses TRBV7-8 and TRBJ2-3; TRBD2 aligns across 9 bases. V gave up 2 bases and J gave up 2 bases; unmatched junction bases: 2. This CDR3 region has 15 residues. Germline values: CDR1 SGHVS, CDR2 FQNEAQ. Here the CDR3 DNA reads TGTGCCAGCAGCTTACTAGCGGGGCTCACAGATACGCAGTATTTT. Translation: CASSLLAGLTDTQYF.

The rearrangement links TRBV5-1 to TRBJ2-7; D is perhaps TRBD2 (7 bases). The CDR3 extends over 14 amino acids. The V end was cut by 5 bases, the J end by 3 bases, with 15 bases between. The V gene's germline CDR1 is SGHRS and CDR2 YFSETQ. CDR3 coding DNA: TGCGCCAGCAGGTCTAACGGGGGGCACTACGAGCAGTACTTC. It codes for CASRSNGGHYEQYF. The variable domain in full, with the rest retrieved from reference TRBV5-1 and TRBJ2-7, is KAGVTQTPRYLIKTRGQQVTLSCSPISGHRSVSWYQQTPGQGLQFLFEYFSETQRNKGNFPGRFSGRQFSNSRSEMNVSTLELGDSALYLCASRSNGGHYEQYFGPGTRLTVT.

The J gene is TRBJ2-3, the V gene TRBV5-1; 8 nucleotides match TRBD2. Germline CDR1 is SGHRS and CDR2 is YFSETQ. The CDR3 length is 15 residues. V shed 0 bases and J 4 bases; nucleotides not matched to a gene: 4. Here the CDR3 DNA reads TGCGCCAGCAGCTTGGCGGGAGGGTGGTCAGATACGCAGTATTTT. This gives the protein CASSLAGGWSDTQYF.